A single T cell receptor (beta chain) is shown here with its context. This record comes from a study of blood T cell repertoires in COVID-19. Study-wide context: Spain, Italy and the United States supplied samples that represented acute and convalescent COVID-19. Nucleic acid was either cDNA or gDNA, and it came from T cells, B-cell-depleted T cells, or PBMCs.

Source study methods: Amplified reference gene primers provided the basis for estimating nucleated cell counts. Sequencing was performed with immunoSEQ multiplex PCR; in TCRdb, only in-frame clones are kept and a portion is missing. D and trimming come from the DNA, and the V and J calls and clone size come from that table. The table lists about 220,000 clones, approximately 86% of them singletons, with 3% to 3.5% in the top ten. The ends lost 7 bases at V and 1 base at J; junction bases unmatched: 9. The CDR3 covers 14 residues. Germline values: CDR1 GTSNPN, CDR2 SVGIG (reference sequence). The sequenced material came from peripheral blood. The receptor's source is a woman aged 25 to 39 who had recovered from COVID-19. V gene TRBV30 combines with J gene TRBJ1-1; 7 nucleotides line up with TRBD1. CDR3 in amino acids: CALQTGQQNTEAFF. The CDR3 DNA is TGTGCCTTACAAACGGGACAGCAGAACACTGAAGCTTTCTTT.